One and the same sample provided the 26 T cell receptor beta chains below, sequenced in a study of T cell responses to AZD1222 COVID-19 vaccine listed by TCRdb under 2021. Per the publication, the time point label means: baseline before first vaccination. Library construction relied on the immunoSEQ multiplex PCR assay. What TCRdb holds here is the immuneACCESS table cut down to in-frame rearrangements. Part of the clones is not present; checked against another copy, under half of the missing clones reflect an unresolved V gene, and the others are unexplained. The sample includes around 140,000 clones, with about 91% observed a single time. 1.4% of the sample is held by the ten biggest clonotypes. This specimen consisted of peripheral blood, obtained on day 0 of AZD1222 vaccination. These receptors originate from an adult in good health.

V and J are TRBV5-1 and TRBJ2-7, with 8 nucleotides matching TRBD1. Germline V lookup: CDR1 SGHRS, CDR2 YFSETQ. Trimming cost V 1 base and J 7 bases; bases outside gene matches: 16. The CDR3 extends over 17 amino acids. CDR3 nucleotide sequence: TGCGCCAGCAGCTTGCAAATCTCGGGACAGGTCCTCTATGAGCAGTACTTC. Its protein is CASSLQISGQVLYEQYF.

This clone was observed once. This chain uses TRBV4-2 with TRBJ1-4; no clear D. The V end lost 4 bases, the J end lost 4 bases, and 16 bases lay between the germline ends. Germline assignment: CDR1 LGHNA and CDR2 YNFKEQ. This CDR3 contains 16 residues. This chain's CDR3 is CASSLNVGIDNEKLFF. As DNA, the CDR3 is TGTGCCAGCAGCCTGAACGTGGGGATCGATAATGAAAAACTGTTTTTT.

The V call is TRBV18, the J call TRBJ2-3; possible D gene TRBD2, 6 bases. V was pared by 3 bases and J by 0 bases, with 13 bases between. The CDR3 spans 16 residues. CDR1 and CDR2 (germline): KGHSH, LQKENI. The CDR3 region is CASSPRSGPSTDTQYF. For the CDR3, the DNA is TGTGCCAGCTCACCCCGTAGCGGACCTAGCACAGATACGCAGTATTTT.

CDR3 amino acids: CASSLEVHQPQHF. CDR3 DNA sequence: TGTGCCAGCAGCTTAGAGGTACATCAGCCCCAGCATTTT. The V gene is TRBV7-9, the J gene TRBJ1-5, with D unclear. The CDR3 runs 13 residues. Germline loops: CDR1 SEHNR, CDR2 FQNEAQ (reference sequence). The V end lost 1 base, the J end lost 5 bases, and 6 bases lay between the germline ends. The complete variable domain, with remaining parts taken from reference TRBV7-9 and TRBJ1-5, reads DTGVSQNPRHKITKRGQNVTFRCDPISEHNRLYWYRQTLGQGPEFLTYFQNEAQLEKSRLLSDRFSAERPKGSFSTLEIQRTEQGDSAMYLCASSLEVHQPQHFGDGTRLSIL.

The J gene is TRBJ1-1, the V gene TRBV13; no clear D gene. The CDR3 extends over 14 amino acids. Germline assignment: CDR1 PRHDT and CDR2 FYEKMQ (reference sequence). With 5 bases removed from V and 1 base from J, the gap between germline ends came to 11 bases. The CDR3 here is CASSPNSPNTEAFF. The CDR3 DNA sequence: TGTGCCAGCAGCCCCAATTCTCCGAACACTGAAGCTTTCTTT.

The chain couples TRBV6-5 to TRBJ1-2, with 7 bases fitting TRBD1. The CDR3 covers 13 residues. After removal of 5 bases from V and 8 bases from J, the junction contained 8 bases not matched to a gene. The germline gives CDR1 MNHEY, CDR2 SVGAGI. For the CDR3, the DNA is TGTGCCAGCAGTCCTGACAGGGAGGGGGGCTACACCTTC. This sequence encodes CASSPDREGGYTF.

J is TRBJ1-4 and V is TRBV5-1; possibly TRBD1 for D (5 bases). Germline CDR1 and CDR2: SGHRS and YFSETQ. Between the trimmed V and J ends, which lost 0 bases and 7 bases, there was a span of 10 bases. CDR3 length: 14 residues. The CDR3 region has the DNA TGCGCCAGCAGCTTGGTGGACGGGGGTGAAAAACTGTTTTTT. Translated, it gives CASSLVDGGEKLFF.

V and J are TRBV7-9 and TRBJ2-2; D is possibly TRBD1 (5 bases). Germline V gene lookup returns CDR1 SEHNR and CDR2 FQNEAQ (reference sequence). V lost 1 base and J 4 bases, leaving 13 bases between the germline ends. The CDR3 extends over 16 amino acids. The CDR3 here is CASSLGGARSTGELFF. CDR3 DNA sequence: TGTGCCAGCAGCTTAGGTGGGGCGAGGTCCACCGGGGAGCTGTTTTTT.

This sequence joins TRBV13 and TRBJ2-7; the match to TRBD1 covers 11 bases. V dropped 1 base and J dropped 4; count of bases not matched to a gene: 12. The CDR3 has 18 amino acids. In germline, CDR1 is PRHDT, CDR2 FYEKMQ (reference sequence). In nucleotides, the CDR3 is TGTGCCAGCAGCTTAGACCGGCCGGGACAGGGGGTTATTTACGAGCAGTACTTC. It encodes CASSLDRPGQGVIYEQYF.

The chain is built from TRBV7-2 and TRBJ2-1; possibly TRBD2 for D (5 bases). CDR1 is SGHTA, CDR2 FQGNSA, per germline. V was cut by 0 bases and J by 7 bases, with 19 bases left in between. This CDR3 comprises 17 residues. The CDR3 bases are TGTGCCAGCAGCTTAGCGCTAATTGGGAGTACGGTGAATGAGCAGTTCTTC. Amino acid sequence: CASSLALIGSTVNEQFF.

The CDR3 nucleotides are TGTGCCAGCAGTTTTCCCCCCGGGGGGGATGGCTACACCTTC. Its translation is CASSFPPGGDGYTF. The chain couples TRBV28 to TRBJ1-2; maybe TRBD1 (5 bases). Germline CDR1 and CDR2: MDHEN and SYDVKM. V lost 3 bases and J lost 6, with 14 bases in between. The CDR3 loop spans 14 amino acids.

This clone was seen more than once but under ten times. CDR3 sequence: CASSPGLLRAYGYTF. The CDR3 DNA sequence: TGTGCCAGCAGCCCCGGGCTTTTAAGGGCCTATGGCTACACCTTC. V is TRBV28 and J is TRBJ1-2; D is unresolved. The CDR3 runs 15 residues. V lost 6 bases and J lost 4, with 18 bases in between. The V gene's germline CDR1 is MDHEN and CDR2 SYDVKM.

V usage is TRBV5-4 and J usage is TRBJ1-4; 10 bases fit TRBD1. This CDR3 spans 16 amino acids. Germline-derived CDR1 and CDR2 are SGHNT and YYREEE (reference sequence). The J segment lost 8 bases and the V segment lost 2 bases, leaving 9 bases of the junction unmatched. The CDR3 DNA reads as TGTGCCAGCAGCTTAGGGCCCGGGACAGGGGTCGAAAAACTGTTTTTT. This encodes CASSLGPGTGVEKLFF.

The chain recombines TRBV6-5 with TRBJ1-5; D gene uncertain. V was pared by 10 bases and J by 4 bases, with 17 bases between. Germline loops: CDR1 MNHEY, CDR2 SVGAGI. The CDR3 consists of 14 residues. In nucleotides, the CDR3 is TGTGCCACCCTGGACCGTTTCTCGAATCAGCCCCAGCATTTT. Its translation: CATLDRFSNQPQHF.

This chain uses TRBV18 with TRBJ2-3; D is possibly TRBD1 (6 bases). Deletions cut 3 bases from V and 4 bases from J, with 11 bases between. This CDR3 spans 14 amino acids. Per germline, CDR1 KGHSH and CDR2 LQKENI. The CDR3 sequence is CASSPIQGSDTQYF. The DNA for the CDR3 is TGTGCCAGCTCACCTATACAGGGCTCAGATACGCAGTATTTT.

The V and J genes are TRBV6-2 or TRBV6-3 and TRBJ2-5; 7 bases are a match to TRBD1. Germline CDR1 reads MNHEY; CDR2 reads SVGEGT. This CDR3 spans 13 amino acids. The V gene end was trimmed by 5 bases and the J gene end by 5 bases; junction bases not matched to a gene: 5. CDR3 loop: CASSRTGTETQYF. The CDR3, as DNA: TGTGCCAGCAGTCGGACAGGTACGGAGACCCAGTACTTC.

The rearrangement links TRBV30 to TRBJ1-2, with TRBD1 as a possible D gene (5 bases). Per the germline V gene, CDR1 is GTSNPN and CDR2 is SVGIG (reference sequence). The CDR3 has 14 residues. Trimming pared 0 bases from V and 8 bases from J, leaving 16 bases between. The CDR3 nucleotides are TGTGCCTGGAGTGTACAGGTAGTAGCAGGAGGCTACACCTTC. Translating gives CAWSVQVVAGGYTF.

This clone has a handful of counts. For the CDR3, the DNA is TGTGCCAGCAGCCCACAGGGCCGGAGGGATCAGCCCCAGCATTTT. Residues: CASSPQGRRDQPQHF. This sequence joins TRBV7-9 and TRBJ1-5, with D perhaps matching TRBD1 (6 bases). This CDR3 region has 15 residues. The V end was cut by 5 bases, the J end by 5 bases, with 16 bases between. The germline V gene encodes CDR1 SEHNR and CDR2 FQNEAQ (reference sequence).

The rearrangement links TRBV7-9 to TRBJ2-6; D may be TRBD1 (6 bases). This CDR3 is built from 18 residues. V lost 5 bases and J 1 base, leaving 18 bases between the germline ends. Per germline, CDR1 SEHNR and CDR2 FQNEAQ (reference sequence). In DNA, the CDR3 is TGTGCCAGCAGCCGTCCTGCAGGGGATTTATCTGGGGCCAACGTCCTGACTTTC. It is translated as CASSRPAGDLSGANVLTF.

The chain couples TRBV25-1 to TRBJ2-1; D is possibly TRBD1 (5 bases). V was cut by 3 bases and J by 7 bases, with 22 bases left in between. The germline gives CDR1 MGHDK, CDR2 SYGVNS. There are 17 residues in the CDR3. CDR3 loop: CASSDPLAPGKSNEQFF. In nucleotides, the CDR3 is TGTGCCAGCAGTGACCCCTTGGCCCCAGGGAAGTCTAATGAGCAGTTCTTC. Full variable domain (missing parts from reference TRBV25-1 and TRBJ2-1): EADIYQTPRYLVIGTGKKITLECSQTMGHDKMYWYQQDPGMELHLIHYSYGVNSTEKGDLSSESTVSRIRTEHFPLTLESARPSHTSQYLCASSDPLAPGKSNEQFFGPGTRLTVL.

This clone came up a few times. The chain carries TRBV14 and TRBJ2-7; TRBD2 aligns across 9 bases. The germline V gene encodes CDR1 SGHDN and CDR2 FVKESK. The CDR3 loop spans 14 amino acids. J was trimmed by 4 bases and V by 4 bases; bases with no gene match: 5. This CDR3 reads CASSLSGSGYEQYF. The CDR3 coding sequence is TGTGCCAGCAGCCTTAGCGGGAGCGGGTACGAGCAGTACTTC.

The CDR3 DNA reads TGTGCCAGCAGCCCCTCGGGCCCTAACACCGGGGAGCTGTTTTTT. It codes for CASSPSGPNTGELFF. The chain couples TRBV7-3 to TRBJ2-2; the D is unclear. The length of the CDR3 is 15 residues. Germline CDR1 reads SGHTA; CDR2 reads FQGTGA. Trimming removed 5 bases at V and 2 bases at J, with 12 bases between.

This chain connects TRBV27 to TRBJ1-5; D is uncertain. Trimming left V 8 bases short and J 0 bases short, with 11 bases between. The CDR3 spans 14 residues. From germline, CDR1 is MNHEY and CDR2 SMNVEV (reference sequence). The CDR3 protein is CASGFGGSNQPQHF. The CDR3 DNA follows: TGTGCCAGCGGGTTCGGAGGTAGCAATCAGCCCCAGCATTTT.

This chain uses TRBV28 with TRBJ2-2, with 8 bases that match TRBD2. CDR1 is MDHEN, CDR2 SYDVKM, per germline. The CDR3 has 17 amino acids. J lost 10 bases, V lost 6 bases, and 19 bases had no gene match. The CDR3 reads CASRPPDGAGGRSELFF. The CDR3 DNA reads as TGTGCCAGCAGACCCCCCGACGGGGCGGGAGGTCGTTCGGAGCTGTTTTTT.

The chain links TRBV28 to TRBJ1-2; D gene unclear. The germline gives CDR1 MDHEN, CDR2 SYDVKM. The CDR3 totals 12 residues. Trimming shortened V by 5 bases and J by 8 bases, and 12 bases separated the two germline ends. The CDR3 coding sequence is TGTGCCAGCAGTCTCCAAAACGGGGGCTACACCTTC. Translated, it gives CASSLQNGGYTF.

The rearrangement links TRBV24-1 to TRBJ2-2; no clear D gene. CDR3 length equals 11 residues. CDR1 is KGHDR and CDR2 is SFDVKD in the germline V gene. The ends were cut back, 10 bases at V and 4 bases at J, with 6 bases in the middle. CDR3 nucleotide sequence: TGTGCCACATGGGGCACCGGGGAGCTGTTTTTT. Residues: CATWGTGELFF.